What follows describes a single T cell receptor beta chain. What it recognizes is unknown. This entry comes from a study of shared clonotypes between healthy human individuals. Trimming removed 4 bases from V and 4 bases from J, with 17 bases in between. Germline values: CDR1 MNHEY, CDR2 SVGAGI. The CDR3 length is 16 residues. Study-wide findings and caveats: Naive subsets, compared against memory subsets, generally had larger estimated richness values. Relative to clonotypes present in all four donors, those not shared had lower generation probabilities.

Naive CD8 populations comprised CD45RO-negative cells positively selected for CCR7, excluding terminally differentiated effector memory CD45RA+ cells. This table comes from immunoSEQ multiplex PCR, and its TCRdb copy is limited to in-frame clones, with some not included. This table has some 1,900,000 clones, about 95% appearing once. This rearrangement joins TRBV6-5 to TRBJ1-3; possibly TRBD1 for D (6 bases). Sequencing was done on a sample of naive CD8+ T cells sorted from blood. The clonotype originates from a man aged 18-30 years in good health. CDR3: CASSSPRGAQGNTIYF. The DNA of the CDR3 is TGTGCCAGCAGTTCCCCTCGGGGGGCGCAAGGAAACACCATATATTTT.